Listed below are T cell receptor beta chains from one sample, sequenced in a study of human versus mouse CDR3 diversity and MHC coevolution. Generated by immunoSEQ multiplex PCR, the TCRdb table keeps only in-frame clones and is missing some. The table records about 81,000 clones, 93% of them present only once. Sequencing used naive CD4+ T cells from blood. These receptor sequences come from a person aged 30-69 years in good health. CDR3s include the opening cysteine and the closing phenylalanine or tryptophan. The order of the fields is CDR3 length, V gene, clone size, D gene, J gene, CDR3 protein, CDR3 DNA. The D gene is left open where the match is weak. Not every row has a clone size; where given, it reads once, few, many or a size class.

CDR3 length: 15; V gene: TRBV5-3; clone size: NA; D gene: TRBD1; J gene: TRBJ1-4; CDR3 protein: CARRTCHQGDEKLFF; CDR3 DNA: TGTGCCAGAAGAACTTGCCACCAGGGGGATGAAAAACTGTTTTTT
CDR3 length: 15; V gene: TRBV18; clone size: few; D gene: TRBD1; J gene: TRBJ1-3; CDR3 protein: CASSPRDRSGDTIYF; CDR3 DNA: TGTGCCAGCTCACCGAGGGACAGGAGTGGGGACACCATATATTTT
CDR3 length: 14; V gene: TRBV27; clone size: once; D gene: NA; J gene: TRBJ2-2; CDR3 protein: CASRGAPNTGELFF; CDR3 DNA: TGTGCCTCTCGTGGGGCCCCAAACACCGGGGAGCTGTTTTTT
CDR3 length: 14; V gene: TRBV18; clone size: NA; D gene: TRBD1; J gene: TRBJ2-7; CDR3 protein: CASSRGQGGYEQYF; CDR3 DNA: TGTGCCAGCTCGAGGGGACAGGGGGGCTACGAGCAGTACTTC
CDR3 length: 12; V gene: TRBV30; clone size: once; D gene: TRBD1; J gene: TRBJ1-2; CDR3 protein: CAWTPGQASYTF; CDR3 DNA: TGTGCCTGGACCCCGGGACAGGCGAGCTACACCTTC
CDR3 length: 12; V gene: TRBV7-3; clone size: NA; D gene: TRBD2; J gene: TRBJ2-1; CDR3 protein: CASSLAAGGPLF; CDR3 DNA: TGTGCCAGCAGCTTAGCAGCGGGGGGGCCCCTCTTC
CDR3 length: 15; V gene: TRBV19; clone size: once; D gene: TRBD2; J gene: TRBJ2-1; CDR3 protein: CASSRTSGTYNEQFF; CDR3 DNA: TGTGCCAGTAGTCGGACTAGCGGAACCTACAATGAGCAGTTCTTC
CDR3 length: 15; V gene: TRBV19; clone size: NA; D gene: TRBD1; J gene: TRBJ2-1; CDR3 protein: CASSPGTGPYNEQFF; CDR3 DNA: TGTGCCAGTAGTCCGGGGACAGGGCCCTACAATGAGCAGTTCTTC
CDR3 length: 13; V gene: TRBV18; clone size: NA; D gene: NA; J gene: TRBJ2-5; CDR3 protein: CASSPQGWETQYF; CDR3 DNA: TGTGCCAGCTCACCACAGGGGTGGGAGACCCAGTACTTC
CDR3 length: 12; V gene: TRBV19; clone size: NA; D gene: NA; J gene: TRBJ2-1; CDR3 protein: CASSIQGAEQFF; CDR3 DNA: TGTGCCAGTAGTATTCAAGGGGCTGAGCAGTTCTTC
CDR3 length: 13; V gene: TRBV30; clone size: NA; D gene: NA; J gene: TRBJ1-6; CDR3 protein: CAWSLSENSPLHF; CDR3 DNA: TGTGCCTGGAGTTTATCAGAAAATTCACCCCTCCACTTT
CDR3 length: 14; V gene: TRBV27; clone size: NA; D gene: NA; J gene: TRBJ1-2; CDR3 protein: CASSPHGQHYGYTF; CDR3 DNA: TGTGCCAGCAGTCCCCATGGACAGCACTATGGCTACACCTTC
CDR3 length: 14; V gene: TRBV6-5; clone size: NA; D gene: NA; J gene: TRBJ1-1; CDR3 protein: CASSYSSGSAEAFF; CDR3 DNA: TGTGCCAGCAGTTACTCATCGGGGTCTGCTGAAGCTTTCTTT
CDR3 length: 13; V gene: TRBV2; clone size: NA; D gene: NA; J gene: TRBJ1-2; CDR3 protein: CASMRGGLYGYTF; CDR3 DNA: TGTGCCAGCATGAGGGGAGGACTCTATGGCTACACCTTC
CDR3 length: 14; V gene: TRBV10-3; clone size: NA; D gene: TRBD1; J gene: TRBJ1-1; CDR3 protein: CAISSGQGRIEAFF; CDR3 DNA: TGTGCCATTTCTTCGGGACAGGGGCGAATTGAAGCTTTCTTT
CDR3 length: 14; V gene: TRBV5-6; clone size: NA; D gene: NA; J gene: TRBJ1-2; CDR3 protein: CASSLRQLGYGYTF; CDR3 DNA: TGTGCCAGCAGCTTGAGACAGTTGGGGTATGGCTACACCTTC
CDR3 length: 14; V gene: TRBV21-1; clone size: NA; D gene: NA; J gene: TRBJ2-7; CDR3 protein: CASSKPPAGVEQYF; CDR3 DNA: TGTGCCAGCAGCAAACCCCCAGCGGGAGTCGAGCAGTACTTC
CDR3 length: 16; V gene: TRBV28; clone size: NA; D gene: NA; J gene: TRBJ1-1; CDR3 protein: CASNTAGSVLNTEAFF; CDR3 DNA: TGTGCCAGCAATACGGCGGGTTCAGTCTTGAACACTGAAGCTTTCTTT
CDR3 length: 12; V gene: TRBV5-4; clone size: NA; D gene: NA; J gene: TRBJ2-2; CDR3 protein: CASSLPHGELFF; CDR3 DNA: TGTGCCAGCAGCTTGCCCCACGGGGAGCTGTTTTTT
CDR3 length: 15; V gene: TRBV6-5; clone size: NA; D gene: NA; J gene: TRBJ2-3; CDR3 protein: CASSKGKGVTDTQYF; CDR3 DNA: TGTGCCAGCTCCAAAGGGAAGGGGGTCACAGATACGCAGTATTTT
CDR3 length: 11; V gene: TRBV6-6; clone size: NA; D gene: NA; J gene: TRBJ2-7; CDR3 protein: CASSYGLQGYF; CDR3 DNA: TGTGCCAGCAGTTACGGACTTCAAGGGTACTTC
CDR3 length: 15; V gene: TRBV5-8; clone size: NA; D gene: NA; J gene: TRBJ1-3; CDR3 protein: CASSPGLGIGNTIYF; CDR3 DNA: TGTGCCAGCAGCCCAGGGTTGGGTATTGGAAACACCATATATTTT